This is a list of T cell receptor beta chains from one sample in a study of control samples from healthy donors and cancer patients. Profiled with immunoSEQ multiplex PCR; TCRdb holds only in-frame clones, not every one. The sample has around 80,000 clones, over 75% seen once. The material sequenced was blood. These TCRs come from a woman between 50 and 59 years old in good health. CDR3s include the opening cysteine and the closing phenylalanine or tryptophan. The D gene is left open where the match is weak. A clone size is listed for some rows: how often the clone was seen (once, few, many), or a class if it is expanded.

- | TRBJ1-1 | - | TRBV7-7 | TGTGCCAGCAGCTTAGGCCCGGGAAGCACTGAAGCTTTCTTT | CASSLGPGSTEAFF
TRBD2 | TRBJ2-1 | - | TRBV5-1 | TGCGCCAGCAGCTTGGTTGGCGGGGGGAGTAATGAGCAGTTCTTC | CASSLVGGGSNEQFF
- | TRBJ1-5 | - | TRBV2 | TGTGCCAGCAGGCGGGGGGATTCTAATCAGCCCCAGCATTTT | CASRRGDSNQPQHF
TRBD2 | TRBJ2-1 | - | TRBV20-1 | TGCAGTGCTAGTTCCGGGACTAGCTACAATGAGCAGTTCTTC | CSASSGTSYNEQFF
- | TRBJ2-3 | - | TRBV2 | TGTGCCACACGGGGGGCTACAGATACGCAGTATTTT | CATRGATDTQYF
- | TRBJ1-3 | - | TRBV10-3 | TGTGCCATCAGTGCCGTCTCTGGAAACACCATATATTTT | CAISAVSGNTIYF
- | TRBJ2-2 | - | TRBV5-6 | TGTGCCAGCAGCTTCAGGGAAGTGAGCACCGGGGAGCTGTTTTTT | CASSFREVSTGELFF
TRBD1 | TRBJ2-7 | - | TRBV3-1/TRBV3-2 | TGTGCCAGCAGCCAAGAGACAGGGCGACAGGGGTTATCCGAGCAGTACTTC | CASSQETGRQGLSEQYF
- | TRBJ2-1 | - | TRBV30 | TGTGCCTGGAGTGGAGACTTTTACAATGAGCAGTTCTTC | CAWSGDFYNEQFF
- | TRBJ2-2 | - | TRBV7-9 | TGTGCCAGCACCGCCCCAGGGATACGGAACACCGGGGAGCTGTTTTTT | CASTAPGIRNTGELFF
- | TRBJ2-2 | - | TRBV5-5 | TGTGCCAGTAGTGATCTCGACGGGGAGCTGTTTTTT | CASSDLDGELFF
TRBD2 | TRBJ2-3 | - | TRBV6-5 | TGTGCCAGCAGTTCCCATAGCGGGGCGAGGACAGATACGCAGTATTTT | CASSSHSGARTDTQYF
TRBD1 | TRBJ1-1 | - | TRBV5-1 | TGCGCCAGCAGCTATGCCGGGACAGGGGGCCAGAACACTGAAGCTTTCTTT | CASSYAGTGGQNTEAFF
- | TRBJ1-2 | - | TRBV13 | TGTGCCAGCAGCTTAAACGCGGAGGATGGCTACACCTTC | CASSLNAEDGYTF
TRBD2 | TRBJ2-3 | - | TRBV30 | TGTGCCTGGACTCCGGGAGCGGGGGAAACAGATACGCAGTATTTT | CAWTPGAGETDTQYF
TRBD2 | TRBJ2-2 | once | TRBV9 | TGTGCCAGCAGACCCGGACTAGCGGGGGGAAAGAACACCGGGGAGCTGTTTTTT | CASRPGLAGGKNTGELFF
- | TRBJ1-3 | - | TRBV6-1 | TGTGCCAGCAGTGAGCTTAGTCTAGCTGGAAACACCATATATTTT | CASSELSLAGNTIYF
- | TRBJ1-2 | - | TRBV6-5 | TGTGCCAGCAGCAGGGGCTCCTATGGCTACACCTTC | CASSRGSYGYTF
- | TRBJ2-1 | - | TRBV24-1 | TGTGCCACCAGTAAGGGAGTAGTGGCGGGGCCTAGCTCCTACAATGAGCAGTTCTTC | CATSKGVVAGPSSYNEQFF
- | TRBJ2-7 | - | TRBV2 | TGTGCCAGCAGTGACCCGAGTCAGGGTGAGGACGAGCAGTACTTC | CASSDPSQGEDEQYF